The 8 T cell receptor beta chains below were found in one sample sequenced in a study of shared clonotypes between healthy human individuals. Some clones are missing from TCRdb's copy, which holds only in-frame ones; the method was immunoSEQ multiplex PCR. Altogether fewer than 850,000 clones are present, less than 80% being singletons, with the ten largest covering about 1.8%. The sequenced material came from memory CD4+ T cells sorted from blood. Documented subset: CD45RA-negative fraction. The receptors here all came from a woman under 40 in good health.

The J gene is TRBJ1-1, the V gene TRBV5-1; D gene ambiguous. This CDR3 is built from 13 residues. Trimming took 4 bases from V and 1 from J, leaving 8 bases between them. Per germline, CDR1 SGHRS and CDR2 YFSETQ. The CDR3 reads CASSREGNTEAFF. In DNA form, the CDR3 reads TGCGCCAGCAGCCGCGAAGGGAACACTGAAGCTTTCTTT. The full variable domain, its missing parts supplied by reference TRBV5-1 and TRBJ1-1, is KAGVTQTPRYLIKTRGQQVTLSCSPISGHRSVSWYQQTPGQGLQFLFEYFSETQRNKGNFPGRFSGRQFSNSRSEMNVSTLELGDSALYLCASSREGNTEAFFGQGTRLTVV.

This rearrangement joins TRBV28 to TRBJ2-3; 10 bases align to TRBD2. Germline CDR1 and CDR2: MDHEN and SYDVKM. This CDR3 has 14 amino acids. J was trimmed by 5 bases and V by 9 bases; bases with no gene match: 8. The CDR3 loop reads CASRAGGPIDTQYF. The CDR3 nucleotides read TGTGCCAGTAGAGCGGGAGGGCCTATAGATACGCAGTATTTT.

The CDR3 region is CASSLTSSNIQYF. CDR3 in DNA: TGTGCCAGCAGCTTAACCTCATCTAACATTCAGTACTTC. The rearrangement links TRBV11-2 to TRBJ2-4; D is unresolved. Deletions cut 2 bases from V and 7 bases from J, with 9 bases between. CDR1 and CDR2 (germline): SGHAT, FQNNGV. The CDR3 length is 13 residues.

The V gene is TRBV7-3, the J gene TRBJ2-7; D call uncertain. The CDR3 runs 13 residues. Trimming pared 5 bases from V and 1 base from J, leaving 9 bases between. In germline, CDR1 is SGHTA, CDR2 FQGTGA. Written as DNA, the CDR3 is TGTGCCAGCAGCCCCAACCGTTCCTACGAGCAGTACTTC. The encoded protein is CASSPNRSYEQYF.

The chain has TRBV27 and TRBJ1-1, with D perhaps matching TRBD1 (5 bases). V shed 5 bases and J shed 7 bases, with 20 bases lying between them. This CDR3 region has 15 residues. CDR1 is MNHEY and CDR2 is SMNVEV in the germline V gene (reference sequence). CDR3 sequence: CASSTKRGGVDEAFF. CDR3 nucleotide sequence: TGTGCCAGCAGTACAAAGCGAGGAGGGGTGGATGAAGCTTTCTTT.

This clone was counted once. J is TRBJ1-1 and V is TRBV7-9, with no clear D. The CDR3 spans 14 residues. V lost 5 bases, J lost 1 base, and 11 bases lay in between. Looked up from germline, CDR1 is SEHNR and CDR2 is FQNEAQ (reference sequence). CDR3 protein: CASSQTGPNTEAFF. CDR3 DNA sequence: TGTGCCAGCAGCCAGACCGGGCCGAACACTGAAGCTTTCTTT.

The CDR3 DNA is TGTGCCAGCAGTTCGGGACAGGGTCCTTATGGCTACACCTTC. Its translation is CASSSGQGPYGYTF. The chain recombines TRBV28 with TRBJ1-2; 9 bases are shared with TRBD1. The germline CDR1 and CDR2 sequences are MDHEN and SYDVKM. CDR3 length equals 14 residues. V was clipped by 4 bases and J by 5 bases; unmatched bases: 5.

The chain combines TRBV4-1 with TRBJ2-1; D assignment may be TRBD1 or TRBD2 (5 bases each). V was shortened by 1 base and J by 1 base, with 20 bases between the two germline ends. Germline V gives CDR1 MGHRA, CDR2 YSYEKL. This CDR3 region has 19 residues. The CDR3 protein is CASSQGPGRRAGSYNEQFF. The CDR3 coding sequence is TGCGCCAGCAGCCAAGGGCCGGGACGCAGAGCCGGATCCTACAATGAGCAGTTCTTC.